Given below is one T cell receptor beta chain in context. Its target is not known. Sequencing was performed with immunoSEQ multiplex PCR; in TCRdb, only in-frame clones are kept and a portion is missing. The data contain 2 million to 2.5 million clones, about 94% of them singletons. Looked up from germline, CDR1 is SGHRS and CDR2 is YFSETQ. The CDR3 loop spans 15 amino acids. V was cut by 4 bases and J by 4 bases, with 15 bases left in between. The data originate from a study of shared clonotypes between healthy human individuals. General study points: The low donor count limited represented genetic and exposure-history diversity.

J is TRBJ2-1 and V is TRBV5-1, with D perhaps matching TRBD1 or TRBD2 (6 bases each). The sequencing input was naive CD4+ T cells sorted from blood. Sample subset: CD45RA+ positively selected. The receptor was derived from a man younger than 35 in good health. CDR3 in DNA: TGCGCCAGCAGCGGGACGGGGGACATATACAATGAGCAGTTCTTC. It yields the protein CASSGTGDIYNEQFF. The full variable domain, completed using reference TRBV5-1 and TRBJ2-1, is KAGVTQTPRYLIKTRGQQVTLSCSPISGHRSVSWYQQTPGQGLQFLFEYFSETQRNKGNFPGRFSGRQFSNSRSEMNVSTLELGDSALYLCASSGTGDIYNEQFFGPGTRLTVL.